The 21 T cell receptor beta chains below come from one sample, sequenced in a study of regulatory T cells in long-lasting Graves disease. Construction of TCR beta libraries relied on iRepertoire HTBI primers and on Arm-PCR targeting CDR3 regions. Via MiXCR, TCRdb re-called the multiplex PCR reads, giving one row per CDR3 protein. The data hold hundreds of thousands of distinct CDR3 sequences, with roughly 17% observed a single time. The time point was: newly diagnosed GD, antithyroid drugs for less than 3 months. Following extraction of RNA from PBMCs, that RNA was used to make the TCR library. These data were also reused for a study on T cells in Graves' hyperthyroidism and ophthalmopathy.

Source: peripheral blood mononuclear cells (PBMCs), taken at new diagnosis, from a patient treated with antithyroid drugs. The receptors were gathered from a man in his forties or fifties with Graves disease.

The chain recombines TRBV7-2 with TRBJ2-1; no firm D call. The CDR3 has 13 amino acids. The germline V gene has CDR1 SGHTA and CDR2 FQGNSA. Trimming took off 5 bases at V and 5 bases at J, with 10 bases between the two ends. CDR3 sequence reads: CASSLALDNEQFF. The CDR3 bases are TGTGCCAGCAGCCTCGCGTTAGACAATGAGCAGTTCTTC.

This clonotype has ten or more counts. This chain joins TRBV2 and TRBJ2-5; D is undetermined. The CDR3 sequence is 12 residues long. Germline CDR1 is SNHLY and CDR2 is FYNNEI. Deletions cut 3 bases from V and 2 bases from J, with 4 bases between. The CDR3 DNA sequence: TGTGCCAGCAGTGAGCAGCAAGAGACCCAGTACTTC. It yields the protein CASSEQQETQYF.

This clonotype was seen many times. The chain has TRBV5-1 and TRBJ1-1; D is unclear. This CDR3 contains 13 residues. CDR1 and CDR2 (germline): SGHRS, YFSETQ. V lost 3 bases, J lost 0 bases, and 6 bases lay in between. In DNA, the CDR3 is TGCGCCAGCAGCTGGGCGTTGAACACTGAAGCTTTCTTT. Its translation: CASSWALNTEAFF.

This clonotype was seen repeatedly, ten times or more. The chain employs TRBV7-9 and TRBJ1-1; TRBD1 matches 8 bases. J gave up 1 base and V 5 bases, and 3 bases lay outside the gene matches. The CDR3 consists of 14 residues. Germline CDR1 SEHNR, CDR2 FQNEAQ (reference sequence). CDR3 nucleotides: TGTGCCAGCAGCCAGGGACAGGCGAACACTGAAGCTTTCTTT. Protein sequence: CASSQGQANTEAFF. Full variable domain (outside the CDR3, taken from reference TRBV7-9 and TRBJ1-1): DTGVSQNPRHKITKRGQNVTFRCDPISEHNRLYWYRQTLGQGPEFLTYFQNEAQLEKSRLLSDRFSAERPKGSFSTLEIQRTEQGDSAMYLCASSQGQANTEAFFGQGTRLTVV.

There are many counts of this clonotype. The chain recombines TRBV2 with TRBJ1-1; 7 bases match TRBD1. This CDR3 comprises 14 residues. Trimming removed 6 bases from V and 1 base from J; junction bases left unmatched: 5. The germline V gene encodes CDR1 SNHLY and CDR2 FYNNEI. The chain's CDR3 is CASRLRGGNTEAFF. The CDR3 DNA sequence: TGTGCCAGCAGACTCAGGGGGGGGAACACTGAAGCTTTCTTT.

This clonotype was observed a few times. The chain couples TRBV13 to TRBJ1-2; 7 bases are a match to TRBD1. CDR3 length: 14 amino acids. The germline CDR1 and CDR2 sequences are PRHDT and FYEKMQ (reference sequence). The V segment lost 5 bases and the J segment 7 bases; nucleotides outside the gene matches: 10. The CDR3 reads CASSPGRGPSGYTF. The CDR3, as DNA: TGTGCCAGCAGCCCTGGTAGGGGGCCTTCTGGCTACACCTTC.

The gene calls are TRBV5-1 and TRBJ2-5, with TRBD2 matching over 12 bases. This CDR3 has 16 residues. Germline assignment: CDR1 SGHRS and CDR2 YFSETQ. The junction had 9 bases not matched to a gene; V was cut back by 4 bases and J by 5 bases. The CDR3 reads CASSKPSGGAYETQYF. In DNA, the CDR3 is TGCGCCAGCAGCAAGCCTAGCGGGGGGGCGTATGAGACCCAGTACTTC.

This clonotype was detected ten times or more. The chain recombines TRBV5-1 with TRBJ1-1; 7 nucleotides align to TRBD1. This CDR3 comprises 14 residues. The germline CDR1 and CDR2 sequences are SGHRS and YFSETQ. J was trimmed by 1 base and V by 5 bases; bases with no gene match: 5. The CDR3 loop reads CASRAQGSNTEAFF. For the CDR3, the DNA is TGCGCCAGCAGGGCACAGGGGTCGAACACTGAAGCTTTCTTT.

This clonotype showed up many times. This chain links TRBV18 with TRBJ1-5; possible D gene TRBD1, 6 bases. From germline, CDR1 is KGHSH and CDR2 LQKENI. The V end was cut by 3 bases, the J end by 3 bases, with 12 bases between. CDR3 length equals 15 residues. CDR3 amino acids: CASSPRGQPNQPQHF. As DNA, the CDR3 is TGTGCCAGCTCACCCCGGGGGCAGCCCAATCAGCCCCAGCATTTT.

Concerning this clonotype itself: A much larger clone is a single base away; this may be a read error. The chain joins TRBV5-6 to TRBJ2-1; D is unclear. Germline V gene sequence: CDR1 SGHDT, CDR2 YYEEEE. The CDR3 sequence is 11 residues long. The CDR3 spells CASSLEGVQSF. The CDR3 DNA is TGTGCCAGCAGCTTGGAGGGTGTGCAGTCCTTC.

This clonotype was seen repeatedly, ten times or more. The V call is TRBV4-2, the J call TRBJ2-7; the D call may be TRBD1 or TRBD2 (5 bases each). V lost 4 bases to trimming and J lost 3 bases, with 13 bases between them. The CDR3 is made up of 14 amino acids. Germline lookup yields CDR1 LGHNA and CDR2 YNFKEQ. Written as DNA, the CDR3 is TGTGCCAGCAGCCCCACCGGGACCCTCTACGAGCAGTACTTC. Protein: CASSPTGTLYEQYF.

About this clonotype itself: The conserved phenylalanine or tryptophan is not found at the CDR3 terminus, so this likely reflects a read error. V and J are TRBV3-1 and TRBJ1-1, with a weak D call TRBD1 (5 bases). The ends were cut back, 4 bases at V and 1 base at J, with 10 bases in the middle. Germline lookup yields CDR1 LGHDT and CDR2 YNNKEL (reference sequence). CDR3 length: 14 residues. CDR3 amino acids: CASSRRDGNTEAFL. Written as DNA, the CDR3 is TGTGCCAGCAGCCGCCGGGACGGGAACACTGAAGCTTTCCTT.

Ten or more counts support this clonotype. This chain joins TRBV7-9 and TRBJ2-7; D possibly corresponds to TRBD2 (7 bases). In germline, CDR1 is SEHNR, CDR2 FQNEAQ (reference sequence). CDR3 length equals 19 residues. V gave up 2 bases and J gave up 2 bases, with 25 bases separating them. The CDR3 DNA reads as TGTGCCAGCAGCTTATACCCAGGCCGCTGGGCGGGGGCCGCCTACGAGCAGTACTTC. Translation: CASSLYPGRWAGAAYEQYF.

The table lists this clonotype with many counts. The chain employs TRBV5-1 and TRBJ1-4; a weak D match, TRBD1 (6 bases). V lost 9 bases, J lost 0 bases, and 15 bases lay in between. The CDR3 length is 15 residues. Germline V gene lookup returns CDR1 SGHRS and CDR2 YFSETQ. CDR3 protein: CATRGGTTTNEKLFF. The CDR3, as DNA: TGCGCCACCAGAGGAGGGACAACAACTAATGAAAAACTGTTTTTT. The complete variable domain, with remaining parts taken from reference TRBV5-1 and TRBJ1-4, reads KAGVTQTPRYLIKTRGQQVTLSCSPISGHRSVSWYQQTPGQGLQFLFEYFSETQRNKGNFPGRFSGRQFSNSRSEMNVSTLELGDSALYLCATRGGTTTNEKLFFGSGTQLSVL.

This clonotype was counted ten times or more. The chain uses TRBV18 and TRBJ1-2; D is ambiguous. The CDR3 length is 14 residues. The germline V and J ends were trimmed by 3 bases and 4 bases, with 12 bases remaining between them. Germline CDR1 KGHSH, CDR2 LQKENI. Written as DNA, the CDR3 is TGTGCCAGCTCACCTCTGCGAGGATTCTATGGCTACACCTTC. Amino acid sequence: CASSPLRGFYGYTF.

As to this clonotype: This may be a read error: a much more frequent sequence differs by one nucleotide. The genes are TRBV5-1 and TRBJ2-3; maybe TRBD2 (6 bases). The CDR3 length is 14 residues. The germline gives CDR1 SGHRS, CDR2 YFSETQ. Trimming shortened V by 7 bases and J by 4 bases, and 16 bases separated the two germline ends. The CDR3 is CASCLMTRADTQYF. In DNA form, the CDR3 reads TGCGCCAGCTGCCTCATGACTAGGGCAGATACGCAGTATTTT.

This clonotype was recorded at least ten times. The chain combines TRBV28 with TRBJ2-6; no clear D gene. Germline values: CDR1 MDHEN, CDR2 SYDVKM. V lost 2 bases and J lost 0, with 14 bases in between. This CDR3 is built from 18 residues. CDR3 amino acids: CASSLRLRAISGANVLTF. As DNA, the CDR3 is TGTGCCAGCAGTTTAAGGCTGCGCGCGATCTCTGGGGCCAACGTCCTGACTTTC.

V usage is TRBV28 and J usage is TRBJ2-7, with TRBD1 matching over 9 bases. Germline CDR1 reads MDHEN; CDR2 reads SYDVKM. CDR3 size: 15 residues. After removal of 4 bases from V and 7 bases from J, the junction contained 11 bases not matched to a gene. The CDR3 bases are TGTGCCAGCAGTTCCGGGGACAGGGCGTCGGGGGAGCAGTACTTC. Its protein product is CASSSGDRASGEQYF.

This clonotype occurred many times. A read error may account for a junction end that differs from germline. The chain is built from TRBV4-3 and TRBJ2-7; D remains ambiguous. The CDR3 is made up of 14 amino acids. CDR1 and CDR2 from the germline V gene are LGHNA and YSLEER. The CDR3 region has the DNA TGCGCCAGCAGCCAAGATCGGTTCTCCCACGAGCAGTACTTC. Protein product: CASSQDRFSHEQYF.

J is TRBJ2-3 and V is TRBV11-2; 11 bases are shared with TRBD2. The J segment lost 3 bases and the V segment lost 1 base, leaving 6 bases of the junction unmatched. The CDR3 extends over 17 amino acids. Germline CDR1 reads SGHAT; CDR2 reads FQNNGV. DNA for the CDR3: TGTGCCAGCAGCTTAGGGGTCTCTAGCGGGGGGACAGATACGCAGTATTTT. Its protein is CASSLGVSSGGTDTQYF.

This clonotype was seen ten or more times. The CDR3 DNA is TGTGCCAGCAGTTACTCCCCCGAGGGGGCCTACAATGAGCAGTTCTTC. Protein: CASSYSPEGAYNEQFF. This chain links TRBV6-5 with TRBJ2-1, with a possible D match to TRBD1 (6 bases). This CDR3 has 16 residues. Trimming took off 0 bases at V and 2 bases at J, with 11 bases between the two ends. CDR1 and CDR2 from the germline V gene are MNHEY and SVGAGI.